This T cell receptor beta chain was identified during a study of CD8+CD57+ T cells in acquired aplastic anemia. Overall study context: Average DNA yield from sorted CD4+ and CD8+ cells was roughly 3.1 ug.

From its first to its last residue, the CDR3 has 14 amino acids. The germline CDR1 and CDR2 sequences are SNHLY and FYNNEI. TCR beta VDJ and CDR3 profiling used genomic DNA as template. In TCRdb, the reads were re-called with MiXCR into one record per CDR3 protein. The table includes hundreds of thousands of distinct CDR3 sequences, about 70% detected once. In regard to this clonotype: Antigen specificity is unknown. Because the CDR3 is missing its conserved closing phenylalanine or tryptophan, this is likely a read error. No DNA is shown, since the ends of the CDR3 on it are uncertain; the CDR3 is the one TCRdb lists.

Findings of the study overall: About 27 CD8+ CDR3 sequences were shared between patients and controls. Between patients and controls, CD8+ Simpson's diversity did not vary significantly.

The sample consisted of sorted CD4+, CD8+, or CD8+CD57+ T cells (not recorded which) from PBMCs. The TCR sequence derives from a human donor in good health, serving as a control. The V call is TRBV2, the J call TRBJ1-6; the table assigns TRBD1, which was not confirmed against the DNA. CDR3 amino acids: CASSAHRLGSPLGS.